These 15 T cell receptor beta chains were all obtained from the same sample, sequenced in a study of blood T cell repertoires in COVID-19. Sequencing was performed with immunoSEQ multiplex PCR; in TCRdb, only in-frame clones are kept and a portion is missing. In the table there are hundreds of thousands of clones, less than 90% of which are singletons. The sample was PBMCs or T cells enriched from blood (not recorded which). These receptors all come from a woman aged 25 to 39 who had recovered from COVID-19.

The genes are TRBV14 and TRBJ1-6; D is ambiguous. The germline V gene has CDR1 SGHDN and CDR2 FVKESK. V was pared by 2 bases and J by 10 bases, with 9 bases between. The CDR3 totals 13 residues. The CDR3 spells CASSQSRYSPLHF. As DNA, the CDR3 is TGTGCCAGCAGCCAATCCCGCTACTCACCCCTCCACTTT.

The chain combines TRBV15 with TRBJ1-1; 9 bases fit TRBD1. This CDR3 region has 16 residues. Germline CDR1 is LNHNV and CDR2 is YYDKDF (reference sequence). The V gene end was trimmed by 5 bases and the J gene end by 3 bases; junction bases not matched to a gene: 10. CDR3 residues: CATSLGQGSRYTEAFF. DNA for the CDR3: TGTGCCACCAGCCTGGGACAGGGCTCTCGTTACACTGAAGCTTTCTTT.

This chain uses TRBV6-5 with TRBJ2-7; unclear D gene. Germline V gives CDR1 MNHEY, CDR2 SVGAGI. This CDR3 spans 11 amino acids. The V gene lost 3 bases and the J gene lost 4 bases, with 4 bases spanning the gap. In nucleotides, the CDR3 is TGTGCCAGCAGTTATATATACGAGCAGTACTTC. Its translation: CASSYIYEQYF.

In its sample, this clone was seen many times. The rearrangement uses TRBV5-5 and TRBJ1-2; D is ambiguous. From germline, CDR1 is SGHKS and CDR2 YYEKEE (reference sequence). This CDR3 contains 13 residues. The germline V and J ends were trimmed by 2 bases and 2 bases, with 7 bases remaining between them. Here the CDR3 reads CASSFDLNYGYTF. In DNA, the CDR3 is TGTGCCAGCAGCTTTGATCTAAACTATGGCTACACCTTC.

The V call is TRBV19, the J call TRBJ2-3, with 7 bases identical to TRBD1. The CDR3 totals 15 residues. Germline V lookup: CDR1 LNHDA, CDR2 SQIVND (reference sequence). The V and J ends lost 7 bases and 0 bases, in that order; junction bases with no gene match: 7. The chain's CDR3 is CASTPRDRSTDTQYF. The CDR3 DNA reads as TGTGCCAGTACACCTCGGGACAGAAGCACAGATACGCAGTATTTT.

This clone was recorded once. J is TRBJ1-1 and V is TRBV19; D gene uncertain. Germline CDR1 and CDR2: LNHDA and SQIVND (reference sequence). The CDR3 totals 14 residues. V was cut by 2 bases and J by 0 bases, with 7 bases left in between. The CDR3 here is CASSISIMNTEAFF. In nucleotides, the CDR3 is TGTGCCAGTAGTATATCAATCATGAACACTGAAGCTTTCTTT.

The chain has TRBV10-3 and TRBJ2-2; TRBD1 is a possible D gene (5 bases). In germline, CDR1 is ENHRY, CDR2 SYGVKD. V lost 6 bases and J 2 bases, leaving 10 bases between the germline ends. The CDR3 is made up of 14 amino acids. The CDR3 region has the DNA TGTGCCATCAGCGGCGACAGCAACACCGGGGAGCTGTTTTTT. Residues: CAISGDSNTGELFF.

The rearrangement joins TRBV12-5 to TRBJ2-7; maybe TRBD1 (6 bases). Trimming cost V 4 bases and J 3 bases, with 13 bases left between them. Germline CDR1 is LGHNT and CDR2 is FRNRAP. This CDR3 is built from 14 residues. The CDR3 protein is CASGSVRGHYEQYF. In DNA form, the CDR3 reads TGTGCTAGTGGTTCCGTCAGGGGTCACTACGAGCAGTACTTC.

The rearrangement joins TRBV10-3 to TRBJ1-1, with D possibly being TRBD1 (6 bases). The germline V gene encodes CDR1 ENHRY and CDR2 SYGVKD. The CDR3 is made up of 13 amino acids. Trimming took off 9 bases at V and 3 bases at J, with 14 bases between the two ends. CDR3 sequence (DNA): TGTGCCATTCGAAGACAGGATTACACTGAAGCTTTCTTT. This sequence encodes CAIRRQDYTEAFF.

A few counts support this clone. The chain employs TRBV10-3 and TRBJ2-3; D unresolved. Germline V gives CDR1 ENHRY, CDR2 SYGVKD. The CDR3 sequence is 11 residues long. V lost 2 bases, J lost 6 bases, and 3 bases lay in between. CDR3 loop: CAISELDTQYF. The CDR3 nucleotides read TGTGCCATCAGTGAGCTGGATACGCAGTATTTT.

V usage is TRBV29-1 and J usage is TRBJ2-5; no firm D call. The CDR3 length is 13 residues. Germline CDR1 is SQVTM and CDR2 is ANQGSEA. V was pared by 4 bases and J by 0 bases, with 9 bases between. The CDR3 coding sequence is TGCAGCGTTGTTACGCAGTACCAAGAGACCCAGTACTTC. Its translation: CSVVTQYQETQYF.

The chain joins TRBV5-1 to TRBJ2-7; 9 nucleotides agree with TRBD1. The CDR3 runs to 15 residues. Germline loops: CDR1 SGHRS, CDR2 YFSETQ. V dropped 3 bases and J dropped 5; count of bases not matched to a gene: 9. The CDR3 region is CASSWGDRVKDEQYF. CDR3 DNA: TGCGCCAGCAGCTGGGGGGACAGGGTAAAGGACGAGCAGTACTTC.

This chain uses TRBV4-1 with TRBJ1-2; D is perhaps TRBD1 (6 bases). The CDR3 runs to 15 residues. From germline, CDR1 is MGHRA and CDR2 YSYEKL. V dropped 0 bases and J dropped 1 base, with 9 bases sitting between them. The CDR3 loop is CASSQEGHFNYGYTF. CDR3 bases: TGCGCCAGCAGCCAAGAGGGACATTTTAACTATGGCTACACCTTC.

The V call is TRBV4-1, the J call TRBJ1-5; D unclear. The germline V gene encodes CDR1 MGHRA and CDR2 YSYEKL. The CDR3 contains 15 residues. With 5 bases removed from V and 1 base from J, the gap between germline ends came to 12 bases. This CDR3 is CASSEGTESNQPQHF. In DNA form, the CDR3 reads TGCGCCAGCAGCGAGGGCACGGAAAGCAATCAGCCCCAGCATTTT.

The chain couples TRBV9 to TRBJ2-1, with D tentatively TRBD2 (6 bases). The V end lost 0 bases, the J end lost 1 base, and 11 bases lay between the germline ends. CDR3 length: 16 amino acids. Germline V lookup: CDR1 SGDLS, CDR2 YYNGEE. The DNA for the CDR3 is TGTGCCAGCAGCGTAGGTGGGGCGGGGTCCTACAATGAGCAGTTCTTC. It yields the protein CASSVGGAGSYNEQFF.